This T cell receptor (beta chain) was obtained from a study of shared clonotypes between healthy human individuals. Study-level background: Per donor, three plates held CD4 naive cells, three held CD4 memory, two held CD8 naive and one held CD8 memory. The study, taken as a whole, reports: It was expected that sequencing depth would affect clonotype sharing among donors.

Deep was the level at which the assay was run. The repertoire was sequenced with immunoSEQ multiplex PCR; TCRdb's copy has only in-frame clones and lacks some. The data hold about 700,000 clones, with approximately 79% observed a single time. There are 15 residues in the CDR3. Germline V lookup: CDR1 LNHDA, CDR2 SQIVND (reference sequence). Trimming at V came to 7 bases and at J to 4 bases, leaving 10 bases not matched to a gene. The sample holds one count of this clone. Its antigen is not known. Sequenced: memory CD4+ T cells sorted from blood. Subset noted: CD45RA-negative fraction. The V call is TRBV19, the J call TRBJ2-5; TRBD1 agrees at 9 bases. The sequence derives from a woman aged 30 to 39 in good health. CDR3 amino acids: CASKTIGTGSETQYF. CDR3 DNA sequence: TGTGCCAGTAAAACAATAGGGACAGGGTCAGAGACCCAGTACTTC. The full variable domain, completed using reference TRBV19 and TRBJ2-5, is DGGITQSPKYLFRKEGQNVTLSCEQNLNHDAMYWYRQDPGQGLRLIYYSQIVNDFQKGDIAEGYSVSREKKESFPLTVTSAQKNPTAFYLCASKTIGTGSETQYFGPGTRLLVL.